The 30 T cell receptor beta chains below were found in one sample sequenced in a study of shared clonotypes between healthy human individuals. Sequencing was performed with immunoSEQ multiplex PCR; in TCRdb, only in-frame clones are kept and a portion is missing. The table records a few hundred thousand clones, just over 75% of them present only once. Sequenced sample: PBMCs. All receptors derive from a woman aged 35 to 49 in good health. Some clones in this sample may be carry-over from other donors' samples.

This chain uses TRBV6-6 with TRBJ2-3; 8 nucleotides line up with TRBD2. Germline values: CDR1 MNHNY, CDR2 SVGAGI (reference sequence). This CDR3 is 14 amino acids long. V lost 6 bases to trimming and J lost 0 bases; unmatched junction nucleotides: 2. CDR3 protein: CASRASGSTDTQYF. CDR3 bases: TGTGCCAGCAGGGCTAGCGGGAGCACAGATACGCAGTATTTT.

The rearrangement links TRBV30 to TRBJ2-7, with TRBD2 matching over 9 bases. The CDR3 has 14 residues. Germline assignment: CDR1 GTSNPN and CDR2 SVGIG (reference sequence). V lost 0 bases and J lost 3; bases outside the gene matches: 3. The CDR3 region is CAWSVFSGSYEQYF. CDR3 in DNA: TGTGCCTGGAGTGTTTTTAGCGGGAGCTACGAGCAGTACTTC.

The chain joins TRBV28 to TRBJ1-2; tentative D call: TRBD1 (6 bases). Looked up from germline, CDR1 is MDHEN and CDR2 is SYDVKM. This CDR3 spans 13 amino acids. With 8 bases removed from V and 5 bases from J, the gap between germline ends came to 15 bases. This CDR3 reads CASSRGRLYGYTF. DNA for the CDR3: TGTGCCAGCTCCAGGGGCCGGCTATATGGCTACACCTTC.

The CDR3 protein is CASSRTSGRAEGDTQYF. DNA for the CDR3: TGCGCCAGCAGCAGGACTAGCGGGAGGGCCGAGGGGGATACGCAGTATTTT. V usage is TRBV5-1 and J usage is TRBJ2-3; TRBD2 matches 15 bases. J was trimmed by 6 bases and V by 4 bases; bases with no gene match: 9. CDR3 length: 17 amino acids. Per germline, CDR1 SGHRS and CDR2 YFSETQ.

This clone turned up a few times. The chain has TRBV5-8 and TRBJ1-1, with a tentative D call TRBD1 (6 bases). Germline V gives CDR1 SGHTS, CDR2 YDEGEE. The length of the CDR3 is 13 residues. Deletions cut 3 bases from V and 4 bases from J, with 10 bases between. Here the CDR3 DNA reads TGTGCCAGCAGCTCATCACAGGGCACTGAAGCTTTCTTT. Amino acid sequence: CASSSSQGTEAFF.

Points on this clone: Additional DNA sequences in this sample encode the identical CDR3. The chain couples TRBV5-5 to TRBJ1-2; 7 bases fit TRBD1. CDR1 is SGHKS, CDR2 YYEKEE, per germline (reference sequence). The length of the CDR3 is 13 residues. The V gene end was trimmed by 4 bases and the J gene end by 4 bases; junction bases not matched to a gene: 4. The CDR3 is CASSRQGSYGYTF. The DNA of the CDR3 is TGTGCCAGCAGCCGACAGGGTAGCTATGGCTACACCTTC.

V is TRBV7-8 and J is TRBJ1-3; D is uncertain. CDR3 length: 14 amino acids. CDR1 and CDR2 from the germline V gene are SGHVS and FQNEAQ. V was clipped by 2 bases and J by 4 bases, with 9 bases between them. The DNA for the CDR3 is TGTGCCAGCAGCTTACTCCGGGTGGGAAACACCATATATTTT. Translating it yields CASSLLRVGNTIYF.

The chain is built from TRBV27 and TRBJ2-2; D call uncertain. The germline gives CDR1 MNHEY, CDR2 SMNVEV (reference sequence). V lost 3 bases, J lost 4 bases, and 3 bases lay in between. The CDR3 covers 12 residues. CDR3 coding DNA: TGTGCCAGCAGTTTCGCCACCGGGGAGCTGTTTTTT. Its translation: CASSFATGELFF.

The chain recombines TRBV5-6 with TRBJ2-7; D is possibly TRBD1 (5 bases). Germline values: CDR1 SGHDT, CDR2 YYEEEE. V shed 2 bases and J shed 4 bases, with 13 bases lying between them. This CDR3 has 14 amino acids. The CDR3 loop reads CASSFDRGPYEQYF. The DNA for the CDR3 is TGTGCCAGCAGCTTTGACAGAGGCCCTTACGAGCAGTACTTC.

The V and J genes are TRBV19 and TRBJ2-3; D could derive from TRBD1 or TRBD2 (5 bases each). Germline V gene sequence: CDR1 LNHDA, CDR2 SQIVND (reference sequence). V gave up 3 bases and J gave up 5 bases, with 12 bases separating them. There are 14 residues in the CDR3. The CDR3 DNA follows: TGTGCCAGTAGTATTCCAGGGAGAGGAGATACGCAGTATTTT. It specifies CASSIPGRGDTQYF.

V is TRBV29-1 and J is TRBJ2-5, with D hard to call. CDR1 is SQVTM and CDR2 is ANQGSEA in the germline V gene. The CDR3 is 13 residues long. V lost 3 bases and J 4 bases, leaving 12 bases between the germline ends. The CDR3 region has the DNA TGCAGCGTTGATATTGACCTCGGAGAGACCCAGTACTTC. This gives the protein CSVDIDLGETQYF.

The V gene is TRBV7-8, the J gene TRBJ1-4; 7 bases are a match to TRBD1. This CDR3 spans 16 amino acids. With 2 bases clipped from V and 6 bases from J, the junction kept 9 bases outside the gene matches. Looked up from germline, CDR1 is SGHVS and CDR2 is FQNEAQ. In nucleotides, the CDR3 is TGTGCCAGCAGCTTACCCGGGACAGCCACCGATGAAAAACTGTTTTTT. Protein sequence: CASSLPGTATDEKLFF.

The CDR3 DNA reads as TGCGCCAGCAGCCAAGTAGGGGACGAGCAGTACTTC. Protein: CASSQVGDEQYF. This chain connects TRBV4-1 to TRBJ2-7, with a tentative D call TRBD1 (5 bases). Germline-derived CDR1 and CDR2 are MGHRA and YSYEKL. Trimming pared 1 base from V and 5 bases from J, leaving 6 bases between. CDR3 length equals 12 residues.

This clone was counted a single time. The sample has other DNA sequences that encode this CDR3 too. The chain employs TRBV28 and TRBJ2-7; D is ambiguous. The CDR3 extends over 12 amino acids. The V and J ends lost 3 bases and 3 bases respectively, with 6 bases between them. Per germline, CDR1 MDHEN and CDR2 SYDVKM. The CDR3 loop is CASSLYGYEQYF. In nucleotides, the CDR3 is TGTGCCAGCAGTTTGTATGGCTACGAGCAGTACTTC.

V gene TRBV27 combines with J gene TRBJ2-5; 7 positions agree with TRBD1. Per the germline V gene, CDR1 is MNHEY and CDR2 is SMNVEV (reference sequence). Trimming at V came to 3 bases and at J to 5 bases, leaving 6 bases not matched to a gene. The CDR3 covers 14 residues. In DNA form, the CDR3 reads TGTGCCAGCAGTTTCGGACAGGTGGGGGAGACCCAGTACTTC. Translated, it gives CASSFGQVGETQYF.

The chain combines TRBV19 with TRBJ1-4, with D perhaps matching TRBD1 (5 bases). The CDR3 has 14 amino acids. Germline CDR1 is LNHDA and CDR2 is SQIVND (reference sequence). The V end lost 5 bases, the J end lost 8 bases, and 15 bases lay between the germline ends. The DNA of the CDR3 is TGTGCCAGTAGTGACAGTGCCCTCTTCGAAAAACTGTTTTTT. Amino acid sequence: CASSDSALFEKLFF.

The V and J genes are TRBV5-5 and TRBJ2-1; 10 positions agree with TRBD2. V was clipped by 4 bases and J by 3 bases; unmatched bases: 4. The V gene's germline CDR1 is SGHKS and CDR2 YYEKEE (reference sequence). There are 15 residues in the CDR3. CDR3 protein: CASSTRLAGYNEQFF. CDR3 bases: TGTGCCAGCAGCACCAGACTAGCGGGCTACAATGAGCAGTTCTTC.

The chain employs TRBV7-2 and TRBJ1-1; D might be TRBD1 (6 bases). CDR1 is SGHTA, CDR2 FQGNSA, per germline. The germline V and J ends were trimmed by 5 bases and 4 bases, with 17 bases remaining between them. There are 15 residues in the CDR3. CDR3 DNA: TGTGCCAGCAGCAAAAACAGGGTCGGGAGCACTGAAGCTTTCTTT. Its translation is CASSKNRVGSTEAFF. Combining the CDR3 with reference TRBV7-2 and TRBJ1-1 gives the whole variable domain GAGVSQSPSNKVTEKGKDVELRCDPISGHTALYWYRQSLGQGLEFLIYFQGNSAPDKSGLPSDRFSAERTGGSVSTLTIQRTQQEDSAVYLCASSKNRVGSTEAFFGQGTRLTVV.

The V call is TRBV6-5, the J call TRBJ2-7; tentative D call: TRBD2 (5 bases). Deletions cut 3 bases from V and 0 bases from J, with 15 bases between. The CDR3 loop spans 16 amino acids. Per the germline V gene, CDR1 is MNHEY and CDR2 is SVGAGI. The CDR3 DNA sequence: TGTGCCAGCAGTTATGAGGGCCCAAGGGTCTCCTACGAGCAGTACTTC. This gives the protein CASSYEGPRVSYEQYF.

This chain links TRBV19 with TRBJ2-7; TRBD1 agrees at 10 bases. CDR1 LNHDA and CDR2 SQIVND come from the germline V gene (reference sequence). The CDR3 runs 15 residues. V shed 6 bases, J shed 2 bases, and the junction held 7 bases outside the gene matches. Here the CDR3 DNA reads TGTGCCAGTAGCCCGGGACAGGGGCTCGCCTACGAGCAGTACTTC. It encodes CASSPGQGLAYEQYF.

The chain uses TRBV6-5 and TRBJ2-7; maybe TRBD2 (6 bases). The CDR3 length is 13 residues. From germline, CDR1 is MNHEY and CDR2 SVGAGI. Trimming removed 6 bases at V and 4 bases at J, with 13 bases between. The CDR3 loop is CASRGLPRYEQYF. In DNA, the CDR3 is TGTGCCAGCAGAGGACTACCCCGGTACGAGCAGTACTTC.

Comment on this clone: This is likely an artifact of a read error, given a far larger clone one base away. Within the sample, other DNA sequences also encode this same CDR3. The chain uses TRBV7-6 and TRBJ2-2, with 8 bases aligning to TRBD2. Germline V lookup: CDR1 SGHVS, CDR2 FNYEAQ. The CDR3 is made up of 15 amino acids. CDR3 bases: TGTGCCAGCACCTGGAGCGGGAGAGGGACCGGGGAGCTGTTCTTT. As protein: CASTWSGRGTGELFF.

This chain uses TRBV5-1 with TRBJ2-1; D may be TRBD1 or TRBD2 (5 bases each). The CDR3 extends over 14 amino acids. Trimming left V 4 bases short and J 5 bases short, with 13 bases between. Germline loops: CDR1 SGHRS, CDR2 YFSETQ. CDR3 region: CASSARADNNEQFF. The DNA for the CDR3 is TGCGCCAGCAGCGCGCGGGCGGACAACAATGAGCAGTTCTTC.

The rearrangement joins TRBV2 to TRBJ1-5, with D uncertain. The germline V gene encodes CDR1 SNHLY and CDR2 FYNNEI. CDR3 length: 13 amino acids. With 7 bases removed from V and 6 bases from J, the gap between germline ends came to 13 bases. The CDR3 spells CASKGEGSQPQHF. The DNA for the CDR3 is TGTGCCAGCAAGGGCGAAGGGAGTCAGCCCCAGCATTTT.

The chain is built from TRBV5-1 and TRBJ2-4; D remains unclear. Trimming took 0 bases from V and 0 from J, leaving 13 bases between them. Germline V lookup: CDR1 SGHRS, CDR2 YFSETQ. The CDR3 is made up of 17 amino acids. Here the CDR3 DNA reads TGCGCCAGCAGCTTGGCTTACCAGGCCGCAGCCAAAAACATTCAGTACTTC. Translating gives CASSLAYQAAAKNIQYF.

The chain couples TRBV7-3 to TRBJ2-2; TRBD2 might be the D (5 bases). V lost 5 bases, J lost 1 base, and 26 bases lay in between. The germline V gene encodes CDR1 SGHTA and CDR2 FQGTGA. The CDR3 extends over 20 amino acids. The CDR3 DNA follows: TGTGCCAGCAGCCTATCCGAGGGTGGGATTTCGGGCCGGAACACCGGGGAGCTGTTTTTT. Residues: CASSLSEGGISGRNTGELFF.

The gene calls are TRBV6-1 and TRBJ1-4; D unclear. This CDR3 comprises 14 residues. Germline assignment: CDR1 MNHNS and CDR2 SASEGT. V dropped 8 bases and J dropped 1 base, with 11 bases sitting between them. The CDR3 spells CASGRGGTNEKLFF. CDR3 nucleotide sequence: TGTGCCAGCGGGCGAGGAGGAACTAATGAAAAACTGTTTTTT.

This clone was observed many times. At the DNA level, this CDR3 is encoded by other sequences in the same sample as well. The chain is built from TRBV4-2 and TRBJ1-4, with 9 nucleotides matching TRBD1. The germline CDR1 and CDR2 sequences are LGHNA and YNFKEQ. CDR3 length: 15 amino acids. V gave up 3 bases and J gave up 4 bases; unmatched junction bases: 3. The CDR3 nucleotides read TGTGCCAGCAGCCAGGACAGGGGCTTTAATGAAAAACTGTTTTTT. The encoded protein is CASSQDRGFNEKLFF.

V gene TRBV27 combines with J gene TRBJ1-1; 8 bases align to TRBD1. Looked up from germline, CDR1 is MNHEY and CDR2 is SMNVEV (reference sequence). The CDR3 is 14 residues long. V lost 11 bases and J lost 4; bases outside the gene matches: 12. The CDR3 reads CASRDRPRGTEAFF. The CDR3 DNA reads as TGTGCCTCCAGGGACAGGCCCCGCGGCACTGAAGCTTTCTTT.

This chain connects TRBV28 to TRBJ2-3, with 7 positions matching TRBD2. Trimming took 8 bases from V and 6 from J; bases not matched to a gene: 5. The CDR3 sequence is 12 residues long. Germline CDR1 MDHEN, CDR2 SYDVKM. In nucleotides, the CDR3 is TGTGCCAGCGGTCTAGCGGCCGATACGCAGTATTTT. As protein: CASGLAADTQYF.